This passage covers 5 T cell receptor beta chains from one sample sequenced in a study of cytomegalovirus exposure and HLA in healthy donors. This table comes from immunoSEQ multiplex PCR, and its TCRdb copy is limited to in-frame clones, with some not included. The repertoire holds over 200,000 clones, with over 80% as singletons. The source material was PBMCs. The source of these receptors is a woman under 30 in good health and CMV-seronegative.

In this sample, this clone turned up once. This rearrangement joins TRBV28 to TRBJ2-7; tentative D call: TRBD1 (5 bases). Germline CDR1 and CDR2: MDHEN and SYDVKM. V was trimmed by 6 bases and J by 6 bases, leaving 12 bases between them. This CDR3 has 12 residues. The DNA for the CDR3 is TGTGCCAGCAGCAGAAACACAGGCGAGCAGTACTTC. It encodes CASSRNTGEQYF.

This chain connects TRBV5-1 to TRBJ1-1, with D tentatively TRBD1 (6 bases). This CDR3 spans 17 amino acids. V was trimmed by 4 bases and J by 3 bases, leaving 22 bases between them. Germline CDR1 is SGHRS and CDR2 is YFSETQ. Here the CDR3 reads CASSTIYREARDTEAFF. The CDR3 DNA is TGCGCCAGCAGCACAATTTACAGGGAGGCGAGGGACACTGAAGCTTTCTTT.

This clone was seen only once. The gene calls are TRBV5-1 and TRBJ2-1; TRBD2 matches 13 bases. V shed 4 bases and J 2 bases; nucleotides not matched to a gene: 3. Germline values: CDR1 SGHRS, CDR2 YFSETQ. This CDR3 contains 16 residues. The CDR3 nucleotides are TGCGCCAGCAGCCACACTAGCGGGGGGGCCTACAATGAGCAGTTCTTC. Protein product: CASSHTSGGAYNEQFF.

This sequence joins TRBV27 and TRBJ1-4; 7 bases match TRBD1. The V and J ends lost 6 bases and 5 bases, in that order; junction bases with no gene match: 6. The CDR3 contains 14 residues. CDR1 MNHEY and CDR2 SMNVEV come from the germline V gene (reference sequence). The CDR3 DNA is TGTGCCAGCAGGATGGCAGGGGGAAATGAAAAACTGTTTTTT. This encodes CASRMAGGNEKLFF.

J is TRBJ1-1 and V is TRBV6-1, with D uncertain. V gave up 1 base and J gave up 1 base, with 4 bases separating them. The CDR3 runs 13 residues. Per the germline V gene, CDR1 is MNHNS and CDR2 is SASEGT. CDR3 DNA sequence: TGTGCCAGCAGTGAAGTTGGGAACACTGAAGCTTTCTTT. Its translation: CASSEVGNTEAFF.